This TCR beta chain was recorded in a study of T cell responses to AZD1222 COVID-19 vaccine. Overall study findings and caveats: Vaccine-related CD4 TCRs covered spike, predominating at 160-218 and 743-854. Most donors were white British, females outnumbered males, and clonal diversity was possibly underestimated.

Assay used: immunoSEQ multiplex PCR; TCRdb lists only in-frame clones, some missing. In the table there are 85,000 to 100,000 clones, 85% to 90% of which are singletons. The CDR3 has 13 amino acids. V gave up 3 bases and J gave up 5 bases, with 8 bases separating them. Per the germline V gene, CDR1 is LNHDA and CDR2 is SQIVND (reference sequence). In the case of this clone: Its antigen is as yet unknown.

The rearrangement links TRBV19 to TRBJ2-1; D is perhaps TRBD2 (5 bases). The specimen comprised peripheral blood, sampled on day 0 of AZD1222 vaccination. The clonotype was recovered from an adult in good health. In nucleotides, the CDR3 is TGTGCCAGTAGTATTCTGAGGGACAATGAGCAGTTCTTC. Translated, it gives CASSILRDNEQFF. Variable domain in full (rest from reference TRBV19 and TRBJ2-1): DGGITQSPKYLFRKEGQNVTLSCEQNLNHDAMYWYRQDPGQGLRLIYYSQIVNDFQKGDIAEGYSVSREKKESFPLTVTSAQKNPTAFYLCASSILRDNEQFFGPGTRLTVL.